This TCR beta chain appears in the sequencing data of a study of long-term antiretroviral therapy in people with HIV. Sequencing used immunoSEQ v3.0 at survey level. Repertoires were generated with immunoSEQ multiplex PCR, while TCRdb's copy carries only in-frame clones and drops some. The table lists approximately 20,000 clones, around 89% of them singletons, with roughly 9% in the top ten. Study conclusions and caveats: Clonal expansions arising prior to ART prevailed in the repertoire at every time point.

Held in samples before DNA extraction were roughly 1-11 million cryopreserved PBMC. In regard to this clone: Its antigen remains unknown.

CDR1 WSHSY and CDR2 SAAADI come from the germline V gene. This CDR3 spans 12 amino acids. Trimming took 3 bases from V and 7 from J, leaving 6 bases between them. This TCR derives from a man aged 50 to 59 with HIV. The sample consisted of unsorted PBMCs, taken 4.2 years after starting antiretroviral therapy. The chain is built from TRBV10-2 and TRBJ2-2; D ambiguous. CDR3 sequence: CASSDGFGELFF. Written as DNA, the CDR3 is TGCGCCAGCAGTGACGGGTTCGGGGAGCTGTTTTTT.